Reported below is one TCR beta chain. It lacks a known antigen. Base qualities are not provided; no much larger clone lies one nucleotide away. The data stem from a study of cytomegalovirus exposure and HLA in healthy donors (dated by TCRdb to the late 2010s). General notes on the study: An earlier analysis of roughly 570 of the donors reported approximately 280 Gb of sequence data and 95 million to 140 million unique TCR beta sequences obtained from some 170 million T cells. An early release covering about 600 HLA-typed donors comprised approximately 300 gigabases of sequencing data and tens of millions of unique TCR sequences. The genetic ancestry cluster associated with self-reported Caucasian donors included over 65% of the 350 to 500 genotyped donors. The study was designed to test whether signatures of past pathogen exposure could be identified by cataloging public T cell receptors. The T cell repertoires of 700 or so subjects were profiled by immunosequencing and related to cytomegalovirus serostatus. Along with the approximately 620-subject first cohort, a separate validation cohort of about 110 different subjects was used. To predict cytomegalovirus infection status, the study combined high-throughput TCR immunosequencing, statistical association of individual TCRs with disease status, and machine learning. In a later analysis, previously published TCR beta repertoires from 666 donors were re-analyzed and high-resolution HLA genotyping was added so that TCR occurrence patterns could be studied. Rather than drawing on any new phenotypic data, the later analysis identified candidate immune exposures from TCR beta sequences and the way those sequences occurred across donors. To decide whether each TCR beta V gene segment behaved as functional or pseudogenic, an earlier analysis of fewer than 750 of the donors relied on high-throughput TCR beta sequencing. Donor age, sex, ethnicity and CMV serostatus were compiled alongside the repertoire data. A later genetic analysis took genome-wide SNP genotypes for 398 of the 666 donors and used that subset as a discovery cohort. Every discovery cohort repertoire had been produced on one sequencing platform. Class I and class II HLA loci were covered by the typing at four-digit resolution. Typing coverage differed by locus: A, B, C, DRB1 and DQB1 were typed in roughly 620-630 donors, DQA1 in approximately 520, DPA1 in approximately 600, and DPB1 in roughly 450. Roughly 5 DR-DQ haplotypes were treated as single units for association and clustering because of strong linkage in the cohort. Among around 400 genotyped donors of the cohort, an average of approximately 220,000 unique TCR beta nucleotide sequences was sequenced per donor, of which approximately 18% were non-productive.

Library creation used the immunoSEQ multiplex PCR assay. For the multiplex PCR, a mixture combining 60 forward primers for TCR Vbeta segments and 13 reverse primers for TCR Jbeta segments was used. The CDR3 region of rearranged TCR beta genes was amplified from genomic DNA with a multiplex PCR assay. Amplified TCR beta libraries were sequenced as 87-base-pair reads on the Illumina HiSeq System. The authors' analysis ran thus. In a later analysis, roughly 80 million unique TCR beta chains were counted across the 690 or so repertoires, and around 10 million of these chains were shared by at least two donors. Raw reads were error-corrected and collapsed into unique sequences by a nearest-neighbor algorithm in which closely related sequences were merged to remove PCR and sequencing errors. V, D and J gene segments were assigned by aligning CDR3 sequences to IMGT reference sequences. For a sequence to be retained, a match of at least six nucleotides was required to both a V gene segment and a J gene segment. A rearrangement counted as productive if the CDR3 had no stop codons and remained in frame with V and J, and every other rearrangement counted as non-productive. Following IMGT convention, CDR3 was defined as the stretch from the second conserved V-encoded cysteine to the conserved J-encoded phenylalanine. Sequences without an unambiguous match to a single V gene segment were excluded from the earlier analysis of over 500 of the donors. In an earlier analysis of 450 to 750 of the donors, a V segment was called functional when productive rearrangements were above 56.7%, and segregating when the standard deviation between donors exceeded 5%. A statistical classification framework was developed to diagnose cytomegalovirus status using the catalog of TCR beta chain sequences. V and J gene assignment, in a later analysis, came from comparing TCR nucleotide sequences with IMGT/GENE-DB human TR gene sequences. In a later analysis, CDR3 sequences and most-parsimonious VDJ recombination scenarios were assigned using the TCRdist pipeline. In a later analysis, every TCR beta chain was defined by the combination of its CDR3 amino acid sequence and its V-gene family, and reads without a unique V-gene family were dropped. A later analysis removed 592 highly shared, low-generation-probability nucleotide sequences to deal with suspected cross-contamination and a sequencing artifact. A later analysis calculated a clonal expansion index for each public chain from normalized within-repertoire ranks of inferred template counts. In a later analysis, generation probabilities were computed with a VDJ recombination model fitted to out-of-frame rearrangements, and the resulting probabilities were checked against IGoR. A later analysis scored TCR-TCR, TCR-HLA and TCR-CMV co-occurrence with hypergeometric tests, applying a repertoire-size bias correction to TCR pairs. False discovery rates were estimated in a later analysis by permuting HLA or CMV assignments 20 times. A later analysis grouped co-occurring TCRs with DBSCAN, adding TCRdist sequence similarity when clustering within HLA-allele-positive subsets. Co-occurrence clustering excluded repertoires with fewer than 30,000 or more than 120,000 public chains, plus five with anomalous nucleotide sharing. TCRdb obtained this table from immuneACCESS and retained in-frame rearrangements with V and J assigned. These tables miss some clones; where compared with another copy, unresolved V genes account for less than half of the shortfall, and the remainder is unexplained. V, J and clone size derive from that table, while D and trimming were established from the DNA sequence. This sample lists about 170,000 clones; 85% were detected once. The ten biggest clones cover approximately 2% of the sample.

The cohort comprised 710 or so healthy bone marrow donors. At the time of sampling, all cohort members were nominally healthy, though unrecorded immune exposures were likely present. The donor tested CMV seropositive, placing the donor among the 250 to 350 seropositive members of the cohort. A peripheral blood sample was provided by each donor, and peripheral blood mononuclear cells were used for TCR beta sequencing. The Qiagen DNeasy Blood Extraction Kit was used to extract genomic DNA from the blood cell samples. Spanning cysteine to phenylalanine, the CDR3 consists of 17 amino acids. Only CDR3 DNA remains: 51 bases, in frame from the first base. For CDR1 and CDR2, the germline V gene lists SGHTA and FQGNSA. V ends up 1 base short and J 8 bases short, with an unmatched junction base count of 11. Findings and caveats that apply to the study as a whole: Compared with the approximately 600-donor mean, donors in an Asian-associated ancestry cluster had fewer N-insertions in productive TCRs, according to a later genetic analysis. Because HLA typing was unavailable for some donors at each locus, only the typed subset was used in association tests. According to the authors, the approach could potentially be generalized to other disease states and immunological phenotypes. The classifier was reported to diagnose cytomegalovirus status with high specificity and sensitivity in both the original and validation cohorts. When HLA alleles, especially DR and DQ, strongly co-occurred, attributing TCR associations to individual alleles was difficult. Presence/absence analyses assumed roughly uniform sequencing depth across donors, an assumption that may not hold. For the cohort, immune exposure information was limited to CMV serostatus. In a later analysis, the rate of TCR association differed among HLA loci, with DRB1 alleles having the most associated TCRs and HLA-C alleles having the fewest. According to a later analysis, parvovirus B19, influenza, CMV and Epstein-Barr virus appeared linked to several top co-occurrence clusters. At a false discovery rate of 0.05, a later analysis linked roughly 17,000 TCR beta sequences to specific HLA alleles. The earlier analysis of approximately 560 of the donors excluded seventeen rarely observed V segments, including chromosome 9 orphons, because counts were too low. In an earlier analysis of approximately 600 of the donors, most TCR beta V segments were observed in productive rearrangements about 87% or about 30% of the time, broadly matching IMGT annotations. A cluster of highly shared sequence variants was judged likely to be a technical artifact of the sequencing pipeline. Linkage disequilibrium might explain the correlated functional status among segregating V segments, but an unknown experimental factor could not be excluded. Most TCR sequences were observed very rarely across donors, whereas some public TCRs were present in many individuals. Compared with equally common non-associated chains, HLA-associated TCR beta chains in a later analysis were more clonally expanded and had lower generation probabilities. In vitro tests confirmed that a few of the cytomegalovirus-associated TCR beta chains recognize cytomegalovirus antigens. In a later analysis, most CMV-associated TCR beta chains were found to appear HLA-restricted, with HLA associations seemingly driven largely by CMV exposure. Some IMGT-functional V segments, including TRBV6-2 and TRBV6-3, could not be distinguished by the 87-base-pair reads and were therefore excluded. The cohort was sequenced for TCR beta chains only, and without alpha or paired-chain data the features that could be detected were limited. A later genetic analysis associated a missense DCLRE1C variant with V-gene and J-gene trimming of TCR beta chains, and an independent cohort replicated the association. In the study, some 180 TCR beta chains were listed as associated with cytomegalovirus. A further reported finding was that TCR beta sequences accurately predicted the HLA-A and HLA-B alleles for most subjects in the first cohort.

This chain is built from TRBV7-2 and TRBJ2-1, and 10 junctional nucleotides match TRBD2. The sequencing sample was made of PBMCs. The TCR comes from a young man in good health and CMV-seropositive. The bases read TGTGCCAGCAGCTTAGGATCCAGGGCTAGCGGGGGCTATGAGCAGTTCTTC. Protein translation: CASSLGSRASGGYEQFF.